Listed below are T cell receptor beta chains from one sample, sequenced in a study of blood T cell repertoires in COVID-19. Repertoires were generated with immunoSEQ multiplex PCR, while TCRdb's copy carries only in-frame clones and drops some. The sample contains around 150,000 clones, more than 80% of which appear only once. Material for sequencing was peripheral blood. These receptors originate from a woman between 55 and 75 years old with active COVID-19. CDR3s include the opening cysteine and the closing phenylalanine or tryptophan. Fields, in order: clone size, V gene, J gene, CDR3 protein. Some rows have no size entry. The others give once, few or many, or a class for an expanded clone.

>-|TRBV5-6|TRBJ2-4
CASSRDSLMAKNIQYF
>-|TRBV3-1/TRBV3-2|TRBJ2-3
CASRSSGSRTDTQYF
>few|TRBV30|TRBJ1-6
CAWSATVSPLHF
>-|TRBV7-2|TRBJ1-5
CASSSARGSSNQPQHF
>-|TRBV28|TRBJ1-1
CASRPGQGNTEAFF
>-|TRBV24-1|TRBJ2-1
CATGDRGSPTYNEQFF
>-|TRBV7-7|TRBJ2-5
CASSAGPFPGETQYF
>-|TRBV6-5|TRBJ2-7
CASRTSGYEQYF
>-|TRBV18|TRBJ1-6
CASSPRPQEINSPLHF
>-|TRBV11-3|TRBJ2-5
CASSSSPSGKGTQYF
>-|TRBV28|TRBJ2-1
CASSKRTSGRGNEQFF
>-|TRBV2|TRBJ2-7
CASRRQGRRSGEQYF
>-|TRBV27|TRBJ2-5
CASSLSGQGKGETQYF
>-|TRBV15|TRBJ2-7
CATSRVIGTPSSQYF
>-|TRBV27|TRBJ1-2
CASRQGWENYGYTF
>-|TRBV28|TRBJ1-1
CASSFRPTVLTEAFF
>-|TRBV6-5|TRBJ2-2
CASSFTSGSVTGELFF
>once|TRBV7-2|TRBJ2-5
CASSPSGVQETQYF
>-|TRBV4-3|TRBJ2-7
CASSQDYRSLAVPYEQYF
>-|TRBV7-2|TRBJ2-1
CASSPLSGAVNEQFF
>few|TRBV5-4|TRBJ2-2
CASSLGSGRNTGELFF
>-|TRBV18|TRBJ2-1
CASSRSSGQSSYNEQFF
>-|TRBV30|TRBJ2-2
CAGTFTGELFF
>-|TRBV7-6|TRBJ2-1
CASSKSTSGRTRNNEQFF
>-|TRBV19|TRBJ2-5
CASSRSGSRETQYF
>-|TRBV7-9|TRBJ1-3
CASSSSQEGASGNTIYF